This paragraph covers one TCR beta chain sequence. The data derive from a study of CD8+CD57+ T cells in acquired aplastic anemia. The CDR3 spans 15 residues. The V gene's germline CDR1 is LNHDA and CDR2 SQIVND (reference sequence). V was cut by 3 bases and J by 2 bases, with 13 bases left in between. It was genomic DNA that served as the template for profiling TCR beta VDJ and CDR3. Via MiXCR, TCRdb re-called the reads, giving one row per CDR3 protein. Of some 150,000 distinct CDR3 sequences in the sample, roughly two thirds were seen once. CD8+CD57+ cell expansion, shown by flow cytometry, had occurred in the patients selected for sequencing.

Material: sorted CD4+, CD8+, or CD8+CD57+ T cells (not recorded which) from PBMCs. The V gene is TRBV19, the J gene TRBJ1-1; D is unclear. The clonotype comes from a human donor with aplastic anemia. The CDR3: CASSMNHLPNTEAFF. The CDR3 DNA sequence: TGTGCCAGTAGTATGAACCACCTTCCTAACACTGAAGCTTTCTTT.